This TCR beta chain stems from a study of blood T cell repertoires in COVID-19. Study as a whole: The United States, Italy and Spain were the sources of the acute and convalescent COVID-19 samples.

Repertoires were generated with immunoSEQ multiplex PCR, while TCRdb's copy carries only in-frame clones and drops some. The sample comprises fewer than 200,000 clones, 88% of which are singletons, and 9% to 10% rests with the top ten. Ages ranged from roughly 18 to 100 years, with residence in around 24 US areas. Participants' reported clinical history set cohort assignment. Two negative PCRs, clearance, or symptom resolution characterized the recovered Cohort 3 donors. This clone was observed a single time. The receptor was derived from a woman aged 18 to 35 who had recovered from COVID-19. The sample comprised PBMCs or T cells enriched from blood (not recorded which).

In DNA form, the CDR3 reads TGCGCCAGCAGCTTAGGACTAGCGGGGCCCCAGCTGAATGAGCAGTTCTTC. This codes for CASSLGLAGPQLNEQFF. This rearrangement joins TRBV5-1 to TRBJ2-1; TRBD2 matches at 12 bases. This CDR3 spans 17 amino acids. Germline V gene data show CDR1 as SGHRS and CDR2 as YFSETQ. The V gene end was trimmed by 2 bases and the J gene end by 7 bases; junction bases not matched to a gene: 10.